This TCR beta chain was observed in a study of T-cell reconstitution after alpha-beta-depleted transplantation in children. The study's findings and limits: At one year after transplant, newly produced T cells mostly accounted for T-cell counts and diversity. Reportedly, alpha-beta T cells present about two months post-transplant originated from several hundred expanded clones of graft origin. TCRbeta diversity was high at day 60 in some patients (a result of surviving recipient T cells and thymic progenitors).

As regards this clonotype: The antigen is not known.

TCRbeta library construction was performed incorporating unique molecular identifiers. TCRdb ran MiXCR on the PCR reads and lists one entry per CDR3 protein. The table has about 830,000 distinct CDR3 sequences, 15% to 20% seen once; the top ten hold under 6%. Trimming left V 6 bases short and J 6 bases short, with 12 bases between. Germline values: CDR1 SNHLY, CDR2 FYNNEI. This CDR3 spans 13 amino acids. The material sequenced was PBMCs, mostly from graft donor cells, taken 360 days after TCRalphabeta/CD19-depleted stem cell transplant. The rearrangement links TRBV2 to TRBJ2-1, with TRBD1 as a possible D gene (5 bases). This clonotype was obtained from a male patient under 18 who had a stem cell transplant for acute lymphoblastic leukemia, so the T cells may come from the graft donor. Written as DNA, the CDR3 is TGTGCCAGCAGGTACAGGCTATTCAATGAGCAGTTCTTC. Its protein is CASRYRLFNEQFF.